Following are 8 T cell receptor beta chains from one sample sequenced in a study of blood T cell repertoires in COVID-19. Assay: immunoSEQ multiplex PCR; the TCRdb copy retains only in-frame clones and omits some. The data hold roughly 50,000 clones, with about 90% observed a single time. Specimen: peripheral blood. The receptors here all came from an elderly man with acute or convalescent COVID-19.

The gene calls are TRBV11-2 and TRBJ2-1, with 9 bases fitting TRBD1. V was pared by 5 bases and J by 7 bases, with 3 bases of the junction left unmatched. The CDR3 sequence is 13 residues long. Looked up from germline, CDR1 is SGHAT and CDR2 is FQNNGV. The CDR3 DNA is TGTGCCAGCAGCCGGGACAGGGAAAATGAGCAGTTCTTC. Translated: CASSRDRENEQFF.

The chain combines TRBV29-1 with TRBJ1-5, with D uncertain. CDR1 and CDR2 (germline): SQVTM, ANQGSEA. V was cut by 4 bases and J by 0 bases, with 7 bases left in between. CDR3 length equals 13 residues. The CDR3 sequence is CSVATDSNQPQHF. The CDR3 bases are TGCAGCGTTGCAACAGATAGCAATCAGCCCCAGCATTTT.

The chain combines TRBV5-6 with TRBJ2-5; 8 bases fit TRBD2. The J segment lost 4 bases and the V segment lost 4 bases, leaving 12 bases of the junction unmatched. The length of the CDR3 is 16 residues. Germline V gene lookup returns CDR1 SGHDT and CDR2 YYEEEE. The CDR3 region has the DNA TGTGCCAGCAGCAAAAGTAGCGGGGCGGCCGGAGAGACCCAGTACTTC. This encodes CASSKSSGAAGETQYF.

The rearrangement links TRBV6-5 to TRBJ1-5; TRBD1 is a possible D gene (6 bases). Germline values: CDR1 MNHEY, CDR2 SVGAGI. Trimming took 4 bases from V and 4 from J, leaving 8 bases between them. CDR3 length: 13 residues. CDR3 DNA: TGTGCCAGCAGTTTGGACAGAAATCAGCCCCAGCATTTT. Residues: CASSLDRNQPQHF.

CDR3 nucleotides: TGCAGCGCCGGGGAGAGGGTTCGCGGCTACACCTTC. Residues: CSAGERVRGYTF. The V call is TRBV29-1, the J call TRBJ1-2, with D uncertain. The CDR3 is made up of 12 amino acids. Germline assignment: CDR1 SQVTM and CDR2 ANQGSEA. Trimming pared 7 bases from V and 8 bases from J, leaving 17 bases between.

This clone was counted between two and nine times. The chain's CDR3 is CASSGQLITNGYTF. In DNA, the CDR3 is TGTGCCAGCAGTGGACAGCTAATAACTAATGGCTACACCTTC. The chain links TRBV2 to TRBJ1-2, with D perhaps matching TRBD1 (5 bases). The V end lost 4 bases, the J end lost 6 bases, and 15 bases lay between the germline ends. Germline loops: CDR1 SNHLY, CDR2 FYNNEI. CDR3 length equals 14 residues.

This clone was recorded only once. This chain links TRBV6-5 with TRBJ1-4; perhaps TRBD1 as D (6 bases). V lost 6 bases and J 0 bases, leaving 11 bases between the germline ends. Per the germline V gene, CDR1 is MNHEY and CDR2 is SVGAGI. The CDR3 loop spans 15 amino acids. In DNA, the CDR3 is TGTGCCAGCAGCCAGGGGTTTCCAACTAATGAAAAACTGTTTTTT. Translating it yields CASSQGFPTNEKLFF.

This clone came up a few times. V usage is TRBV6-2 or TRBV6-3 and J usage is TRBJ2-2, with D possibly being TRBD1 (5 bases). This CDR3 comprises 17 residues. V lost 0 bases, J lost 1 base, and 12 bases lay in between. CDR1 is MNHEY and CDR2 is SVGEGT in the germline V gene. CDR3 DNA: TGTGCCAGCAGTTACTCGAGTACAGGTTTGAACACCGGGGAGCTGTTTTTT. It yields the protein CASSYSSTGLNTGELFF.